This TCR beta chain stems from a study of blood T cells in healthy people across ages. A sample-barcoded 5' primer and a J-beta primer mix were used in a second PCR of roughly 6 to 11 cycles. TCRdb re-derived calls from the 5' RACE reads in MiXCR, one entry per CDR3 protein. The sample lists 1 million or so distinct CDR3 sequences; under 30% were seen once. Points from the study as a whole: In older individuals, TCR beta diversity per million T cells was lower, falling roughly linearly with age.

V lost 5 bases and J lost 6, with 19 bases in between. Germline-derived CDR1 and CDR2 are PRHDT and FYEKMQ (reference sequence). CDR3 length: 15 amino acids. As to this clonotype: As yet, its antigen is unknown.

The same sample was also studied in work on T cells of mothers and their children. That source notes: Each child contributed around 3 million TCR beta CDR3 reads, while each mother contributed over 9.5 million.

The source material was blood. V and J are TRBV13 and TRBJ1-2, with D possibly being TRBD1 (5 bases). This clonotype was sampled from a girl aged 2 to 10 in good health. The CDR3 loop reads CASSTMPGRPDGYTF. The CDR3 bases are TGTGCCAGCAGCACAATGCCGGGACGACCGGATGGCTACACCTTC.